One sample yielded the 11 T cell receptor beta chains listed below, sequenced in a study of radiotherapy plus CTLA-4 blockade in lung cancer. Sequencing was performed with immunoSEQ multiplex PCR; in TCRdb, only in-frame clones are kept and a portion is missing. This table holds about 110,000 clones, 85% to 90% found once. Material: peripheral blood, obtained from a patient treated with radiotherapy plus ipilimumab. These receptors all come from a human donor with non-small cell lung cancer that progressed on radiotherapy plus ipilimumab. Some clones in this sample may be carry-over from other donors' samples.

The V and J genes are TRBV18 and TRBJ2-2; 9 bases map to TRBD1. The V gene's germline CDR1 is KGHSH and CDR2 LQKENI. This CDR3 is built from 16 residues. V gave up 3 bases and J gave up 2 bases; unmatched junction bases: 4. The CDR3 DNA reads TGTGCCAGCTCACCCACAGGGGGCTATAACACCGGGGAGCTGTTTTTT. Translated: CASSPTGGYNTGELFF.

V is TRBV7-9 and J is TRBJ2-7, with D possibly TRBD1 on 5 matching bases. V lost 5 bases to trimming and J lost 4 bases, with 12 bases between them. The CDR3 loop spans 13 amino acids. Germline V gene lookup returns CDR1 SEHNR and CDR2 FQNEAQ (reference sequence). This CDR3 is CASSPDTIYEQYF. The CDR3 DNA follows: TGTGCCAGCAGCCCGGACACCATTTACGAGCAGTACTTC.

The rearrangement uses TRBV5-4 and TRBJ1-6, with TRBD1 as a possible D gene (5 bases). The length of the CDR3 is 15 residues. V was cut by 4 bases and J by 8 bases, with 16 bases left in between. Germline CDR1 is SGHNT and CDR2 is YYREEE (reference sequence). The CDR3 protein is CASSVPGGVDSPLHF. The CDR3 region has the DNA TGTGCCAGCAGCGTCCCGGGGGGGGTCGATTCACCCCTCCACTTT.

This chain uses TRBV18 with TRBJ2-7, with 8 bases matching TRBD2. Germline CDR1 KGHSH, CDR2 LQKENI. The CDR3 runs 16 residues. Germline trimming cut 5 bases from V and 5 bases from J; bases unmatched to any gene: 14. DNA of the CDR3: TGTGCCAGCTCATCCTCTAATAGCGGGGCCGTCCACGAGCAGTACTTC. Encoded protein: CASSSSNSGAVHEQYF.

Written as DNA, the CDR3 is TGTGCCAGCAGTTATACGGGGGGGCGAGTGTTTGATGAGCAGTTCTTC. Its translation is CASSYTGGRVFDEQFF. The V call is TRBV27, the J call TRBJ2-1; TRBD2 agrees at 8 bases. Germline V gene data show CDR1 as MNHEY and CDR2 as SMNVEV (reference sequence). Trimming removed 4 bases from V and 8 bases from J; junction bases left unmatched: 13. The CDR3 has 16 residues.

This clone came up a few times. The chain has TRBV6-5 and TRBJ1-1; D is perhaps TRBD1 (6 bases). The CDR3 contains 15 residues. V lost 2 bases to trimming and J lost 1 base, with 11 bases between them. Per the germline V gene, CDR1 is MNHEY and CDR2 is SVGAGI. The DNA of the CDR3 is TGTGCCAGCAGTTACCGGTTGACAGGGAACACTGAAGCTTTCTTT. Its protein product is CASSYRLTGNTEAFF.

CDR3 loop: CASSTGVSLHF. The CDR3 coding sequence is TGTGCCAGCAGTACGGGGGTTTCCCTCCACTTT. The chain uses TRBV28 and TRBJ1-6; tentatively, D is TRBD1 (5 bases). CDR3 length equals 11 residues. Germline CDR1 MDHEN, CDR2 SYDVKM. V was shortened by 5 bases and J by 14 bases, with 10 bases between the two germline ends.

Notes on this clone: One end of the junction is discordant with germline, which a read error may explain. The CDR3 DNA is TGTGCCAGCAGTGATAATATCGCAGCTGGAACATTC. This translates into CASSDNIAAGTF. This rearrangement joins TRBV2 to TRBJ2-7; D call uncertain. This CDR3 has 12 amino acids. Germline loops: CDR1 SNHLY, CDR2 FYNNEI.

CDR3 in amino acids: CSANAYEQYF. Here the CDR3 DNA reads TGCAGTGCAAACGCTTACGAGCAGTACTTC. The V gene is TRBV20-1, the J gene TRBJ2-7; no clear D. Germline CDR1 is DFQATT and CDR2 is SNEGSKA (reference sequence). CDR3 length: 10 amino acids. V shed 6 bases and J shed 4 bases, with 7 bases lying between them.

The J gene is TRBJ2-2, the V gene TRBV7-3; the match to TRBD1 covers 12 bases. J lost 6 bases, V lost 1 base, and 6 bases had no gene match. Germline V CDR1 and CDR2: SGHTA, FQGTGA. The length of the CDR3 is 17 residues. Written as DNA, the CDR3 is TGTGCCAGCAGCTTAAGGGACAGGGGGCATCCGGCCGGGGAGCTGTTTTTT. It encodes CASSLRDRGHPAGELFF.

This clone has just a few counts. V is TRBV5-1 and J is TRBJ2-7; 7 bases agree with TRBD1. This CDR3 has 14 amino acids. V lost 5 bases to trimming and J lost 3 bases; unmatched junction nucleotides: 8. The germline gives CDR1 SGHRS, CDR2 YFSETQ. In DNA, the CDR3 is TGCGCCAGCAGGGAACAGGGGAAGGGCTACGAGCAGTACTTC. This codes for CASREQGKGYEQYF.